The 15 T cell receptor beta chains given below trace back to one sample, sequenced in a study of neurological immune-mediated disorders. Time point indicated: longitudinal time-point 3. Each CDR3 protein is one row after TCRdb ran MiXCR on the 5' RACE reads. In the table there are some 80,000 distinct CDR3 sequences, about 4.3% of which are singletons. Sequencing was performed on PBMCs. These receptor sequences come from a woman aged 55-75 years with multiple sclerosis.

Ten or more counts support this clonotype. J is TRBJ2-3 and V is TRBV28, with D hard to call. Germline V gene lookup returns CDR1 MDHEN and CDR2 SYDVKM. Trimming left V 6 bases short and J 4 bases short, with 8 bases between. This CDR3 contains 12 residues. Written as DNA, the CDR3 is TGTGCCAGCAGAACCCCAGCAGATACGCAGTATTTT. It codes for CASRTPADTQYF. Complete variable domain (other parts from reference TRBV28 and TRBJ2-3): DVKVTQSSRYLVKRTGEKVFLECVQDMDHENMFWYRQDPGLGLRLIYFSYDVKMKEKGDIPEGYSVSREKKERFSLILESASTNQTSMYLCASRTPADTQYFGPGTRLTVL.

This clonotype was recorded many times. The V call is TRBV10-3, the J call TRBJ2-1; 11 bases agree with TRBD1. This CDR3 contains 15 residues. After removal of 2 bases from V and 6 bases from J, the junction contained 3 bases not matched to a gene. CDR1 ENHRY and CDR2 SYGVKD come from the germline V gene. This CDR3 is CAISEGQGAANEQFF. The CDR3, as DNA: TGTGCCATCAGTGAGGGACAGGGGGCGGCCAATGAGCAGTTCTTC.

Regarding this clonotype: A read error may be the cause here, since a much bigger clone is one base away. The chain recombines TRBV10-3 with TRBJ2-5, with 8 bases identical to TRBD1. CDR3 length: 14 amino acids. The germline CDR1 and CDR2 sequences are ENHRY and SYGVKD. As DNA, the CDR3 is TGTGTCATCAGCAACGGACAGGGTTGGGAGACCCAGTACTTC. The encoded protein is CVISNGQGWETQYF.

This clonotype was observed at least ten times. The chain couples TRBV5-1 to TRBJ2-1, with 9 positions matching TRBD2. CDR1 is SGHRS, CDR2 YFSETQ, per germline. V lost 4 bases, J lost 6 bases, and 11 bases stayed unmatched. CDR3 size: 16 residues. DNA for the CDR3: TGCGCCAGCAGCAGCGGACTAGCGCAGTTAATCAATGAGCAGTTCTTC. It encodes CASSSGLAQLINEQFF.

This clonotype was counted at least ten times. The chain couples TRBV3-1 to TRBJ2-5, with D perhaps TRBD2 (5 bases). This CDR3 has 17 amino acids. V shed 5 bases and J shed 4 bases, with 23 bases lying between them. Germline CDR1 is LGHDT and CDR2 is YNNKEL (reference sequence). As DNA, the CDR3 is TGTGCCAGCAGCGCAATCCCATTACTAGAGGTACCAGAGACCCAGTACTTC. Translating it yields CASSAIPLLEVPETQYF.

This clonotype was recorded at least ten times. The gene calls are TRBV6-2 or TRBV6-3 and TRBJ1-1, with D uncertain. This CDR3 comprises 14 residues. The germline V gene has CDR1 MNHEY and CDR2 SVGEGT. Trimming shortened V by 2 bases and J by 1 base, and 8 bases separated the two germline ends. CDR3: CASSYGGPNTEAFF. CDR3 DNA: TGTGCCAGCAGTTACGGCGGGCCGAACACTGAAGCTTTCTTT.

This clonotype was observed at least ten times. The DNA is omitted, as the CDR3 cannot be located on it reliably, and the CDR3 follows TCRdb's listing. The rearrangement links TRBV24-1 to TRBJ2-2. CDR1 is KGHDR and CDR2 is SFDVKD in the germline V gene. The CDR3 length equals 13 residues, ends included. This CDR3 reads CATSDFGAGELFF.

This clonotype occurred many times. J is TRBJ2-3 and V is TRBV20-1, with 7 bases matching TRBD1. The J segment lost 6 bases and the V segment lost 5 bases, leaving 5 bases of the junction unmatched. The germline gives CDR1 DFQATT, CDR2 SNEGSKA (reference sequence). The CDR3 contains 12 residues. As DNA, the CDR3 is TGCAGTGCTGATCTACAGGGGGATACGCAGTATTTT. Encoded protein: CSADLQGDTQYF.

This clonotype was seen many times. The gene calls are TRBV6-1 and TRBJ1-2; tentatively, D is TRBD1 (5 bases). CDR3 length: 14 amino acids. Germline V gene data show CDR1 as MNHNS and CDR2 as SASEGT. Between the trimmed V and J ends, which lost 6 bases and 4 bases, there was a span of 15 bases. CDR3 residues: CASRPGTLSYGYTF. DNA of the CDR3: TGTGCCAGCAGACCAGGGACCCTCAGCTATGGCTACACCTTC.

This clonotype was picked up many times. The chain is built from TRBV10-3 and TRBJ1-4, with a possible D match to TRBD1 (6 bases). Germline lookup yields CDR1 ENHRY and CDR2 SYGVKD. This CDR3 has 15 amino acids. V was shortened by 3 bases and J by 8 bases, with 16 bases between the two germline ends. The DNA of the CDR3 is TGTGCCATCAGTGATGGGCAGTTAGGGGGAGAAAAACTGTTTTTT. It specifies CAISDGQLGGEKLFF.

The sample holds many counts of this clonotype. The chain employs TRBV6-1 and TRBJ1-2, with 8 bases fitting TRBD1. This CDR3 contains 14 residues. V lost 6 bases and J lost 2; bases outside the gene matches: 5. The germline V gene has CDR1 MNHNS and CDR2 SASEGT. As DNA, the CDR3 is TGTGCCAGCAGCCGGGACAGGCAGAACTATGGCTACACCTTC. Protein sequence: CASSRDRQNYGYTF.

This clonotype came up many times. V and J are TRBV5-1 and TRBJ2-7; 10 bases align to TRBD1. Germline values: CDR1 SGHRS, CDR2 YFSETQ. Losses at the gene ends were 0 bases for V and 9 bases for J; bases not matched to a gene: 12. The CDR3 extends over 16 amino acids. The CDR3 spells CASSLGVSGTGEGQYF. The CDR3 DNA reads TGCGCCAGCAGCTTGGGGGTTTCCGGGACAGGGGAAGGGCAGTACTTC.

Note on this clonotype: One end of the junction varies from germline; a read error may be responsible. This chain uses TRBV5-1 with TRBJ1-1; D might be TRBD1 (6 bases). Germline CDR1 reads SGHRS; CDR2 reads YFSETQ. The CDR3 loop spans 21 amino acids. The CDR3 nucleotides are TGCGCCAGTAGCTTGGCAAGGCTCGGCATCGGGACAAGTCTTCAACTCACTGAAGCTTTCTTT. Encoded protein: CASSLARLGIGTSLQLTEAFF.

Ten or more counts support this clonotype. The CDR3: CSARITGTGQGAFF. CDR3 sequence (DNA): TGCAGTGCTAGAATCACCGGGACAGGGCAAGGAGCTTTCTTT. The V gene is TRBV20-1, the J gene TRBJ1-1; 9 nucleotides align to TRBD1. The V gene end was trimmed by 2 bases and the J gene end by 10 bases; junction bases not matched to a gene: 11. Germline CDR1 and CDR2: DFQATT and SNEGSKA (reference sequence). This CDR3 has 14 amino acids.

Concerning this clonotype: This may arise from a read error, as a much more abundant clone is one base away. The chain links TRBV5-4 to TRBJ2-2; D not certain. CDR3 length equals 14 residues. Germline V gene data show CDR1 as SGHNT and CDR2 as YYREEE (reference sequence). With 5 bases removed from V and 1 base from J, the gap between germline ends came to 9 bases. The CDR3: CASSYDLNTGELFF. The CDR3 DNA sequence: TGTGCCAGCAGTTACGACCTGAACACCGGGGAGCTGTTTTTT.